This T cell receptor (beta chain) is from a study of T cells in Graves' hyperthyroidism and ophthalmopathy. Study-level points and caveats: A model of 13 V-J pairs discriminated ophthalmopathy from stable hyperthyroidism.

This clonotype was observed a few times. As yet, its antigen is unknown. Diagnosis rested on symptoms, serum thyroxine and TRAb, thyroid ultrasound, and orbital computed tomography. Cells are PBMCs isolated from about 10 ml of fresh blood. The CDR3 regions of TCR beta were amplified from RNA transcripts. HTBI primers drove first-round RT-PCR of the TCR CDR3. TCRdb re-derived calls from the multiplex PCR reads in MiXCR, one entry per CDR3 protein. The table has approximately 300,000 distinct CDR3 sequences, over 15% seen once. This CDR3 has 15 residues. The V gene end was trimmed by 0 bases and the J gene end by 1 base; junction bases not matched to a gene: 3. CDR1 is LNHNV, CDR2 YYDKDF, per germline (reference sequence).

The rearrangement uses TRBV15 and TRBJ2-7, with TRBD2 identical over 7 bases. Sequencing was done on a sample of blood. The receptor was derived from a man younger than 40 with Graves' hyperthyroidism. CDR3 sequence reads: CATSRDRDYSYEQYF. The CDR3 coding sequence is TGTGCCACCAGCAGAGATCGGGACTATTCCTACGAGCAGTACTTC. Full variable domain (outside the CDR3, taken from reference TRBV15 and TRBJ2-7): DAMVIQNPRYQVTQFGKPVTLSCSQTLNHNVMYWYQQKSSQAPKLLFHYYDKDFNNEADTPDNFQSRRPNTSFCFLDIRSPGLGDTAMYLCATSRDRDYSYEQYFGPGTRLTVT.